The source of this T cell receptor (beta chain) is a study of blood T cells in healthy people across ages. The study, taken as a whole, reports: A roughly linear fall in TCR beta diversity per million T cells was seen with increasing age. Shifts in expanded clonotypes may have been confounded by donor CMV status, which was unknown. TCR beta diversity tracked closely with naive T cell percentage.

Healthy Caucasians from Russia aged about 6 to 95 served as donors. The authors ran a second PCR of about 6 to 12 cycles using a sample-barcoded 5' primer and a J-beta primer mix. TCRdb re-called the 5' RACE reads with MiXCR, one entry per CDR3 protein. The table shows about 680,000 distinct CDR3 sequences, with 45% to 50% occurring only once. As to this clonotype: Its specificity is unknown.

The sample taken for sequencing was blood. The receptor was derived from an older woman in good health.

CDR3 sequence (DNA): TGCAGCGTTGGACCTAGAGAGACTCCCTACAATGAGCAGTTCTTC. Translated, it gives CSVGPRETPYNEQFF. V is TRBV29-1 and J is TRBJ2-1; D ambiguous. This CDR3 is 15 amino acids long. V dropped 4 bases and J dropped 2 bases, with 15 bases sitting between them. CDR1 SQVTM and CDR2 ANQGSEA come from the germline V gene.